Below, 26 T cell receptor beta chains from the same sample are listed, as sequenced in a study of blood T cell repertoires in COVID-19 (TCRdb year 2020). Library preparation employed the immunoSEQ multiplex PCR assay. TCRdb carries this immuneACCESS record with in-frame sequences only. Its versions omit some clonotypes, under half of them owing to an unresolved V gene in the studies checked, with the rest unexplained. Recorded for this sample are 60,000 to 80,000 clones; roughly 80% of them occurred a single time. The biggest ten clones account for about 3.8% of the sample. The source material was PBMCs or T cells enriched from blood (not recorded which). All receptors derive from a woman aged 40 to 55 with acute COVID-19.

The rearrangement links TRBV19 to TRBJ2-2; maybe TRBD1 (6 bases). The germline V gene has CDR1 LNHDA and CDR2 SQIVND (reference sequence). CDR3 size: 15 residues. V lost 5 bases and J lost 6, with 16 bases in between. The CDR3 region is CASSPRVGASGELFF. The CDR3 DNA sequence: TGTGCCAGTAGTCCGCGGGTGGGGGCATCCGGGGAGCTGTTTTTT. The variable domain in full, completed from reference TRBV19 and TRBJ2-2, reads DGGITQSPKYLFRKEGQNVTLSCEQNLNHDAMYWYRQDPGQGLRLIYYSQIVNDFQKGDIAEGYSVSREKKESFPLTVTSAQKNPTAFYLCASSPRVGASGELFFGEGSRLTVL.

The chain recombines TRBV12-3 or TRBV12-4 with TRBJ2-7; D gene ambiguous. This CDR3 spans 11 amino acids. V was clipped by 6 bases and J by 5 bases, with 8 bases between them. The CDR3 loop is CASRGGDEQYF. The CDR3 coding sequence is TGTGCCAGCAGAGGTGGAGACGAGCAGTACTTC.

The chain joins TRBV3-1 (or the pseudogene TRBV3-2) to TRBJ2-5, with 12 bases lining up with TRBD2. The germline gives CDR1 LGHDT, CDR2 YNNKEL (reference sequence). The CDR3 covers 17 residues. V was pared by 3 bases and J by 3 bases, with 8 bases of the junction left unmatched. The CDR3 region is CASSHHFRTSGEETQYF. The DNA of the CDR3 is TGTGCCAGCAGCCACCACTTTAGGACTAGCGGGGAAGAGACCCAGTACTTC.

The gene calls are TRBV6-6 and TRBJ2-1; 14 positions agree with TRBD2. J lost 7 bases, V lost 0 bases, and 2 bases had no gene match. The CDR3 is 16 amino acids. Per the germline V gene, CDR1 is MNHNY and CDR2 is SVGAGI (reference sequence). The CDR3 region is CASSYSRTSGGNEQFF. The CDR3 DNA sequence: TGTGCCAGCAGTTACTCCAGGACTAGCGGGGGGAATGAGCAGTTCTTC.

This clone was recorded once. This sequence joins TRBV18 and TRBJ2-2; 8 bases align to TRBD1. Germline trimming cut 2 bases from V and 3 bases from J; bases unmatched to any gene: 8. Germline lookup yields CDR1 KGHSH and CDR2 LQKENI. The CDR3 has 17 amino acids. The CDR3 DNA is TGTGCCAGCTCACCAGGAGAGGGACAGGTCTACACCGGGGAGCTGTTTTTT. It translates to CASSPGEGQVYTGELFF.

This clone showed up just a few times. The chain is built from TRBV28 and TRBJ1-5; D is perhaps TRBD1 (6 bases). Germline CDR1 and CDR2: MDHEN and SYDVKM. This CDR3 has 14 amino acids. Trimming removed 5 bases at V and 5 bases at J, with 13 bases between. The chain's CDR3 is CASSKTTGYQPQHF. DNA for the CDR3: TGTGCCAGCAGTAAGACCACAGGGTATCAGCCCCAGCATTTT.

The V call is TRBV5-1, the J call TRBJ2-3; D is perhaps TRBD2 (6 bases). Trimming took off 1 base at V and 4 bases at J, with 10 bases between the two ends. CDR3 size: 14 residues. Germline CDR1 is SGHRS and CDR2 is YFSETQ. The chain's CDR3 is CASSLPGSADTQYF. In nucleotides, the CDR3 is TGCGCCAGCAGCTTGCCCGGGAGCGCAGATACGCAGTATTTT.

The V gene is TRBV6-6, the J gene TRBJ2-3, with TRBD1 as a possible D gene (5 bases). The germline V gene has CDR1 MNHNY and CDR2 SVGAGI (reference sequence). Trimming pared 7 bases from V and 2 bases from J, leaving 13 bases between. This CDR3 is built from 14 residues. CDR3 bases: TGTGCCAGCACCCCCTCACAGGACACAGATACGCAGTATTTT. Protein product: CASTPSQDTDTQYF.

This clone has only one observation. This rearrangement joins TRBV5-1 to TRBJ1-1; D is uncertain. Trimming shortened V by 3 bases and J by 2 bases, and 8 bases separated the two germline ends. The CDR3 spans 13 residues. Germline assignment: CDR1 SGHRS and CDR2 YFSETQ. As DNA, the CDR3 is TGCGCCAGCAGCTACACACAAAACACTGAAGCTTTCTTT. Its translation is CASSYTQNTEAFF. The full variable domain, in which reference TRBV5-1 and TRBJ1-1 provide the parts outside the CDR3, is KAGVTQTPRYLIKTRGQQVTLSCSPISGHRSVSWYQQTPGQGLQFLFEYFSETQRNKGNFPGRFSGRQFSNSRSEMNVSTLELGDSALYLCASSYTQNTEAFFGQGTRLTVV.

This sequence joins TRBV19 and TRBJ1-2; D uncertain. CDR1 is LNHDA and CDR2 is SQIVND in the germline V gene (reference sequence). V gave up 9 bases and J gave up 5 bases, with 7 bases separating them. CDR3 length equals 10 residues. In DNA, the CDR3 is TGTGCCAGCGGGTCATATGGCTACACCTTC. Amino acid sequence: CASGSYGYTF.

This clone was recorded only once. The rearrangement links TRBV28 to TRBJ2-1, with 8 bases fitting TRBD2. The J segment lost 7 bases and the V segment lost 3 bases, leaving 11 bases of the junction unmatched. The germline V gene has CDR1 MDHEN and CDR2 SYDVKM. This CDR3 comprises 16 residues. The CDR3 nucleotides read TGTGCCAGCAGTTTGGTCCCAGCGGGAGAAAGAAATGAGCAGTTCTTC. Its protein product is CASSLVPAGERNEQFF.

The CDR3: CASSLRGLRPDTQYF. CDR3 coding DNA: TGCGCCAGCAGTCTCCGGGGTTTAAGGCCAGATACGCAGTATTTT. The chain links TRBV5-1 to TRBJ2-3, with a possible D match to TRBD2 (5 bases). Trimming took off 5 bases at V and 4 bases at J, with 17 bases between the two ends. This CDR3 comprises 15 residues. Germline CDR1 and CDR2: SGHRS and YFSETQ.

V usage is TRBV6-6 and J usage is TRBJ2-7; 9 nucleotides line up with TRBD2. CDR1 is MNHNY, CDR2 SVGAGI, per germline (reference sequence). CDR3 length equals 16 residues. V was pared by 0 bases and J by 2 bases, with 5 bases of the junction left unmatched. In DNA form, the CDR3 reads TGTGCCAGCAGTTACTCTTGGGCTAGCGGGGCCTACGAGCAGTACTTC. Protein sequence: CASSYSWASGAYEQYF.

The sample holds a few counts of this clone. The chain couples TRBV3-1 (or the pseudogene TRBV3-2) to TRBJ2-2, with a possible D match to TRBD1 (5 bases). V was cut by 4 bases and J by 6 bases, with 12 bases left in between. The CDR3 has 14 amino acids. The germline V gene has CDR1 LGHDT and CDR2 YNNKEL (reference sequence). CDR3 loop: CASSLNPGSGELFF. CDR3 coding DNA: TGTGCCAGCAGCCTCAACCCAGGGTCCGGGGAGCTGTTTTTT.

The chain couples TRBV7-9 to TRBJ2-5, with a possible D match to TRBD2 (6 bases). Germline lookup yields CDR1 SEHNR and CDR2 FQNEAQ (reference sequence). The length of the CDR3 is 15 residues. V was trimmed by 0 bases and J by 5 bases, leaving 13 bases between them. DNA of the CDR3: TGTGCCAGCAGCTTAGCTTTCGGTGGGGGGGAGACCCAGTACTTC. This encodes CASSLAFGGGETQYF.

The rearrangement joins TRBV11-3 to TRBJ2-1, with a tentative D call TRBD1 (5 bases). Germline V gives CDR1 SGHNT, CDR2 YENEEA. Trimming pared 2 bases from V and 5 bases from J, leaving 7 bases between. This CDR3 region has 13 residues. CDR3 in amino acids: CASSLNRNNEQFF. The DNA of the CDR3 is TGTGCCAGCAGCTTAAACAGGAACAATGAGCAGTTCTTC.

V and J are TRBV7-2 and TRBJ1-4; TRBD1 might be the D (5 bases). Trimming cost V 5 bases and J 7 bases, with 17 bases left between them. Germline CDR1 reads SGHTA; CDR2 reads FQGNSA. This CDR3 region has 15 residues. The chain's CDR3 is CASSETAGLTEKLFF. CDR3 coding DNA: TGTGCCAGCAGCGAGACGGCAGGGCTGACTGAAAAACTGTTTTTT.

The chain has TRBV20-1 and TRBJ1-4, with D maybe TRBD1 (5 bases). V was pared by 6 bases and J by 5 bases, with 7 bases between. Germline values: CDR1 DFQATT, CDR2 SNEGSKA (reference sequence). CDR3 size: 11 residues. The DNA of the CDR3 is TGCAGTGCAAGGACAAATGAAAAACTGTTTTTT. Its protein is CSARTNEKLFF.

CDR3 sequence (DNA): TGTGCCAGTAGTGCACAGGGGGCAGGTGACTATGGCTACACCTTC. Translated: CASSAQGAGDYGYTF. The V and J genes are TRBV19 and TRBJ1-2; the match to TRBD1 covers 9 bases. This CDR3 contains 15 residues. V lost 5 bases to trimming and J lost 3 bases; unmatched junction nucleotides: 7. Germline V gives CDR1 LNHDA, CDR2 SQIVND (reference sequence).

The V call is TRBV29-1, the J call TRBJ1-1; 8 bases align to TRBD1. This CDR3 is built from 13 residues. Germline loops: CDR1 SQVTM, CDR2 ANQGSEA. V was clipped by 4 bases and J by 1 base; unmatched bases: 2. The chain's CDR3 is CSVAGQANTEAFF. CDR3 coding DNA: TGCAGCGTTGCGGGACAGGCGAACACTGAAGCTTTCTTT.

The CDR3 sequence: CASSQTSGTAYEQYF. CDR3 bases: TGCGCCAGCAGCCAGACTAGCGGGACCGCCTACGAGCAGTACTTC. The chain employs TRBV5-1 and TRBJ2-7; TRBD2 agrees at 11 bases. V gave up 4 bases and J gave up 2 bases; unmatched junction bases: 5. There are 15 residues in the CDR3. The germline V gene encodes CDR1 SGHRS and CDR2 YFSETQ.

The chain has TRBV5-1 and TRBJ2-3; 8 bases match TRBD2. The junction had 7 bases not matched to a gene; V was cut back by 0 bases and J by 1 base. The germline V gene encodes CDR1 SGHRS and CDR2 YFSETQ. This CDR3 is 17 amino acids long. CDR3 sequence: CASSLAGLSGGTDTQYF. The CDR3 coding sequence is TGCGCCAGCAGCTTGGCCGGGCTTAGCGGGGGCACAGATACGCAGTATTTT.

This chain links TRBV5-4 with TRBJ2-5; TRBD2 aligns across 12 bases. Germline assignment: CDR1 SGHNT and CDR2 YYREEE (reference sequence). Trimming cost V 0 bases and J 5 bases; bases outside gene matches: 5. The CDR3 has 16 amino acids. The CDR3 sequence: CASSLGLAGGSETQYF. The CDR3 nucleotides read TGTGCCAGCAGCTTGGGCCTAGCGGGAGGGAGTGAGACCCAGTACTTC.

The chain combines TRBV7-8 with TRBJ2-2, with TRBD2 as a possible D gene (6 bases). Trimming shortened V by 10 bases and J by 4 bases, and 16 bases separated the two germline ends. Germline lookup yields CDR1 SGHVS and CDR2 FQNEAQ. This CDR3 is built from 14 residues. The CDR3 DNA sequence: TGTGCCACCCGATGGAGGGAAATCACCGGGGAGCTGTTTTTT. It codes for CATRWREITGELFF.

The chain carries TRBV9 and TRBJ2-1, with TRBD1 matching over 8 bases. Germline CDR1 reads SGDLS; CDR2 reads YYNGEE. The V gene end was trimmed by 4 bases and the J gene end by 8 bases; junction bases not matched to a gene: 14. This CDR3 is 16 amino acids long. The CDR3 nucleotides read TGTGCCAGCAGCCCACGAGGACAGGGTTCTTTGGATGAGCAGTTCTTC. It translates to CASSPRGQGSLDEQFF.

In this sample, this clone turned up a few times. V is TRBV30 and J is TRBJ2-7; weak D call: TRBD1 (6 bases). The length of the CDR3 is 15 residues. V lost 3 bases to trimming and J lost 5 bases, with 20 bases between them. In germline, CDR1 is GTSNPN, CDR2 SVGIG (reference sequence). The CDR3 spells CAWRLTTGTVHEQYV. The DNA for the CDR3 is TGTGCCTGGAGATTAACAACAGGGACCGTCCACGAGCAGTACGTC.